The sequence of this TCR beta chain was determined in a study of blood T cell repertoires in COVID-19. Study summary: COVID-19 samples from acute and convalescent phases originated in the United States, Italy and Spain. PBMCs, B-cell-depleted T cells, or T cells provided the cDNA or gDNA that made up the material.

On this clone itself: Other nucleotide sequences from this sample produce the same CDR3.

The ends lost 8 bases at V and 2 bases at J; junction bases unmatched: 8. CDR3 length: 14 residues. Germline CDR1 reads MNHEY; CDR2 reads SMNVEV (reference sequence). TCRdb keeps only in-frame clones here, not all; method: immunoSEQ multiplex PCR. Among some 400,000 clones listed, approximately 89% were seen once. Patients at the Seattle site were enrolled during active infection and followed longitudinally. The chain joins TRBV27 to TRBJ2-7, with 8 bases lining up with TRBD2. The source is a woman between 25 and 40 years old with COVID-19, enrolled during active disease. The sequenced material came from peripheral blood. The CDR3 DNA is TGTGCCAGCCGCCTCGCGGGAGGTCCCTACGAGCAGTACTTC. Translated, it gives CASRLAGGPYEQYF.